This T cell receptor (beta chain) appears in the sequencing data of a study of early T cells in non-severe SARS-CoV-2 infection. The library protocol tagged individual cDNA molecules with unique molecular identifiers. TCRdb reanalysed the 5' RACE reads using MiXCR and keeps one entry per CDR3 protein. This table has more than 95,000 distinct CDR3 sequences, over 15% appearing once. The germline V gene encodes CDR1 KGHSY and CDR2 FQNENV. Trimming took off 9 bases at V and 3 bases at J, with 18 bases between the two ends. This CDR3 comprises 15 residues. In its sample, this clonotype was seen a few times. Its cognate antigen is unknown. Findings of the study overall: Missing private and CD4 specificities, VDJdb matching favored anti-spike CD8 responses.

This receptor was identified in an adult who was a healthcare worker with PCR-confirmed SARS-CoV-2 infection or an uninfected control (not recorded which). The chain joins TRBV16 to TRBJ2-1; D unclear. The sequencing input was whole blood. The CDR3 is CASRLQQTNYNEQFF. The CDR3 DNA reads TGTGCCAGTCGACTCCAACAAACCAACTACAATGAGCAGTTCTTC.